The 28 T cell receptor beta chains reported below all come from one sample, sequenced in a study of liver allograft versus peripheral blood T cells. Background on the study: Recipients' peripheral blood served as the comparator for T cell receptor repertoires in transplanted livers.

TCRdb reanalysed the reads using MiXCR and keeps one entry per CDR3 protein. The sample yields about 8,600 distinct CDR3 sequences, 16% seen once. Receptors originate from a human patient who had a liver transplant. The T cells may come from the graft donor.

This clonotype ranks as medium-sized. This sequence joins TRBV18 and TRBJ1-1; D gene uncertain. The CDR3 runs to 13 residues. Trimming shortened V by 3 bases and J by 1 base, and 6 bases separated the two germline ends. Germline V gives CDR1 KGHSH, CDR2 LQKENI. In DNA, the CDR3 is TGTGCCAGCTCACCTACCCGGAACACTGAAGCTTTCTTT. As protein: CASSPTRNTEAFF.

In this sample, this clonotype turned up many times. The V gene is TRBV27, the J gene TRBJ1-4; D unclear. The V end lost 2 bases, the J end lost 7 bases, and 11 bases lay between the germline ends. Per germline, CDR1 MNHEY and CDR2 SMNVEV (reference sequence). The CDR3 totals 14 residues. The CDR3 loop is CASSLRAGIEKLFF. The CDR3 DNA reads as TGTGCCAGCAGTTTAAGAGCGGGGATTGAAAAACTGTTTTTT.

Comment on this clonotype: Possible read error: a much larger clone is one base away. The rearrangement uses TRBV5-4 and TRBJ1-2; 8 bases map to TRBD1. Germline loops: CDR1 SGHNT, CDR2 YYREEE (reference sequence). After removal of 3 bases from V and 3 bases from J, the junction contained 7 bases not matched to a gene. CDR3 size: 15 residues. As DNA, the CDR3 is TGTGCCAGCAGCTCGCGGACAGGGCCTTACTATGGCTACACCTTC. Translated, it gives CASSSRTGPYYGYTF. The whole variable domain, filled in from reference TRBV5-4 and TRBJ1-2, reads ETGVTQSPTHLIKTRGQQVTLRCSSQSGHNTVSWYQQALGQGPQFIFQYYREEENGRGNFPPRFSGLQFPNYSSELNVNALELDDSALYLCASSSRTGPYYGYTFGSGTRLTVV.

The V and J genes are TRBV5-1 and TRBJ2-2, with TRBD2 matching 7 bases. Looked up from germline, CDR1 is SGHRS and CDR2 is YFSETQ. After removal of 4 bases from V and 0 bases from J, the junction contained 9 bases not matched to a gene. The CDR3 is made up of 17 amino acids. The CDR3 DNA sequence: TGCGCCAGCAGCCCATCCCTAGCGGCCGCGAACACCGGGGAGCTGTTTTTT. Amino acids: CASSPSLAAANTGELFF.

By share of the sample, this clonotype is medium-sized (0.01 to 0.1%). The V and J genes are TRBV18 and TRBJ2-7; 12 bases align to TRBD1. Trimming took 3 bases from V and 7 from J; bases not matched to a gene: 4. Germline-derived CDR1 and CDR2 are KGHSH and LQKENI. The CDR3 loop spans 14 amino acids. CDR3: CASSPGDRGREQYF. The CDR3 region has the DNA TGTGCCAGCTCACCTGGGGACAGGGGGCGAGAGCAGTACTTC. Combining the CDR3 with reference TRBV18 and TRBJ2-7 gives the whole variable domain NAGVMQNPRHLVRRRGQEARLRCSPMKGHSHVYWYRQLPEEGLKFMVYLQKENIIDESGMPKERFSAEFPKEGPSILRIQQVVRGDSAAYFCASSPGDRGREQYFGPGTRLTVT.

Within the sample, this clonotype is medium-sized. The rearrangement links TRBV15 to TRBJ2-7, with 9 nucleotides matching TRBD1. Germline V gene data show CDR1 as LNHNV and CDR2 as YYDKDF (reference sequence). This CDR3 has 15 amino acids. The V and J ends lost 0 bases and 4 bases, in that order; junction bases with no gene match: 4. The CDR3 bases are TGTGCCACCAGCAGAGATTTAGGACAGGGGTACGAGCAGTACTTC. Amino acids: CATSRDLGQGYEQYF.

This clonotype was seen many times. The chain is built from TRBV18 and TRBJ2-5; no clear D. There are 13 residues in the CDR3. V dropped 1 base and J dropped 5 bases, with 8 bases sitting between them. Germline V gene data show CDR1 as KGHSH and CDR2 as LQKENI. Here the CDR3 DNA reads TGTGCCAGCTCACCACGCAACGGTGAGACCCAGTACTTC. Amino acid sequence: CASSPRNGETQYF.

This clonotype was observed many times. The V gene is TRBV19, the J gene TRBJ1-6; tentative D call: TRBD1 (5 bases). The V gene's germline CDR1 is LNHDA and CDR2 SQIVND (reference sequence). CDR3 length equals 13 residues. Trimming left V 9 bases short and J 7 bases short, with 13 bases between. As DNA, the CDR3 is TGTGCCAGCCGGGACCTACTAAATTCACCCCTCCACTTT. Translating gives CASRDLLNSPLHF. Based on the CDR3 plus reference TRBV19 and TRBJ1-6, the full variable domain is DGGITQSPKYLFRKEGQNVTLSCEQNLNHDAMYWYRQDPGQGLRLIYYSQIVNDFQKGDIAEGYSVSREKKESFPLTVTSAQKNPTAFYLCASRDLLNSPLHFGNGTRLTVT.

This clonotype was seen a handful of times. V gene TRBV5-1 combines with J gene TRBJ1-2; 9 nucleotides align to TRBD1. This CDR3 contains 14 residues. Trimming at V came to 4 bases and at J to 7 bases, leaving 8 bases not matched to a gene. CDR1 is SGHRS and CDR2 is YFSETQ in the germline V gene. CDR3 loop: CASSTGTGIVGYTF. CDR3 nucleotides: TGCGCCAGCAGCACCGGGACAGGGATTGTTGGCTACACCTTC. Together with reference TRBV5-1 and TRBJ1-2, the CDR3 gives the full variable domain: KAGVTQTPRYLIKTRGQQVTLSCSPISGHRSVSWYQQTPGQGLQFLFEYFSETQRNKGNFPGRFSGRQFSNSRSEMNVSTLELGDSALYLCASSTGTGIVGYTFGSGTRLTVV.

In this sample, this clonotype is medium-sized. J is TRBJ1-3 and V is TRBV12-3 or TRBV12-4; the D is unclear. Trimming took off 5 bases at V and 4 bases at J, with 9 bases between the two ends. The CDR3 is made up of 13 amino acids. CDR3: CASSPGLGNTIYF. CDR3 DNA: TGTGCCAGCAGTCCGGGTCTCGGAAACACCATATATTTT.

As concerns this clonotype: A clone one base away is much larger, so this may be a read error. The chain couples TRBV5-6 to TRBJ1-3, with D possibly matching TRBD1 (6 bases). Germline assignment: CDR1 SGHDT and CDR2 YYEEEE. The CDR3 is made up of 13 amino acids. The CDR3 spells CASSSDRWATICF. The DNA of the CDR3 is TGTGCCAGCAGCTCAGACAGGTGGGCCACCATATGTTTT.

The genes are TRBV6-5 and TRBJ2-2; 9 bases agree with TRBD2. Trimming cost V 6 bases and J 4 bases; bases outside gene matches: 3. Per germline, CDR1 MNHEY and CDR2 SVGAGI. The CDR3 covers 14 residues. CDR3 nucleotides: TGTGCCAGCAGGCGGGGGGGGGGCACCGGGGAGCTGTTTTTT. The encoded protein is CASRRGGGTGELFF.

CDR3 amino acids: CASSGGRAGEQYF. The DNA of the CDR3 is TGTGCCAGCAGTGGTGGCAGGGCCGGCGAGCAGTACTTC. The chain employs TRBV2 and TRBJ2-7; D may be TRBD1 (5 bases). The CDR3 has 13 amino acids. V dropped 4 bases and J dropped 6 bases, with 13 bases sitting between them. Germline CDR1 SNHLY, CDR2 FYNNEI.

The J gene is TRBJ2-1, the V gene TRBV20-1; D possibly corresponds to TRBD2 (6 bases). Germline values: CDR1 DFQATT, CDR2 SNEGSKA (reference sequence). CDR3 length: 11 residues. V was trimmed by 6 bases and J by 7 bases, leaving 10 bases between them. The CDR3 region is CSATRANEQFF. CDR3 nucleotides: TGCAGTGCGACTAGAGCGAATGAGCAGTTCTTC.

The J gene is TRBJ2-1, the V gene TRBV6-2 or TRBV6-3; D is unclear. The CDR3 loop spans 13 amino acids. Between the trimmed V and J ends, which lost 6 bases and 1 base, there was a span of 7 bases. Germline CDR1 MNHEY, CDR2 SVGEGT. In nucleotides, the CDR3 is TGTGCCAGCAGCAGTGTATCCTACAATGAGCAGTTCTTC. It is translated as CASSSVSYNEQFF.

This clonotype was detected many times. V is TRBV14 and J is TRBJ1-6, with a weak D call TRBD1 (5 bases). This CDR3 has 16 residues. The V gene lost 6 bases and the J gene lost 0 bases, with 12 bases spanning the gap. Germline lookup yields CDR1 SGHDN and CDR2 FVKESK. CDR3 sequence (DNA): TGTGCCAGCAGTTCCCTCGACAGCTCCTATAATTCACCCCTCCACTTT. It specifies CASSSLDSSYNSPLHF.

In the case of this clonotype: A much larger clone differs from this one at a single base, so this may be a read error. The V and J genes are TRBV5-4 and TRBJ1-1; maybe TRBD1 (5 bases). The CDR3 loop spans 14 amino acids. CDR1 and CDR2 (germline): SGHNT, YYREEE (reference sequence). Trimming took 6 bases from V and 3 from J, leaving 15 bases between them. The CDR3 is CASTRGTADTEAFF. CDR3 nucleotide sequence: TGTGCCAGCACCCGGGGGACTGCGGACACTGAAGCTTTCTTT.

Comments on this clonotype: A much larger clone differs from this one at a single base, so this may be a read error. The chain is built from TRBV7-9 and TRBJ2-2, with D perhaps matching TRBD2 (6 bases). Germline loops: CDR1 SEHNR, CDR2 FQNEAQ (reference sequence). This CDR3 region has 16 residues. The CDR3 region has the DNA TGTGCCAGCAGCTTATTCGGGTGGGAGAACACCGGGGGGCTGTTTTTT. Its protein is CASSLFGWENTGGLFF. The complete variable domain, with remaining parts taken from reference TRBV7-9 and TRBJ2-2, reads DTGVSQNPRHKITKRGQNVTFRCDPISEHNRLYWYRQTLGQGPEFLTYFQNEAQLEKSRLLSDRFSAERPKGSFSTLEIQRTEQGDSAMYLCASSLFGWENTGGLFFGEGSRLTVL.

This clonotype is medium-sized in the sample. The chain combines TRBV20-1 with TRBJ1-5; the D gene is possibly TRBD1 (5 bases). The CDR3 has 15 amino acids. The V gene lost 6 bases and the J gene lost 4 bases, with 19 bases spanning the gap. Germline V gives CDR1 DFQATT, CDR2 SNEGSKA (reference sequence). The CDR3 protein is CSAGRVTEPNQPQHF. The CDR3 DNA reads TGCAGTGCCGGTCGTGTGACAGAACCTAATCAGCCCCAGCATTTT.

By frequency in the sample, this clonotype is medium-sized. The chain joins TRBV19 to TRBJ1-1; D perhaps matches TRBD1 (5 bases). Trimming cost V 6 bases and J 7 bases, with 15 bases left between them. Germline V gives CDR1 LNHDA, CDR2 SQIVND (reference sequence). This CDR3 is 13 amino acids long. The CDR3, as DNA: TGTGCCAGTAGCTCCGGTCGGGGGAATGAAGCTTTCTTT. Protein sequence: CASSSGRGNEAFF.

This clonotype is judged medium-sized (0.01 to 0.1%). The chain combines TRBV6-1 with TRBJ1-1; 8 bases align to TRBD1. The J segment lost 0 bases and the V segment lost 5 bases, leaving 2 bases of the junction unmatched. Germline CDR1 reads MNHNS; CDR2 reads SASEGT. CDR3 length: 14 residues. In nucleotides, the CDR3 is TGTGCCAGCAGTATCAGGGGGCTGAACACTGAAGCTTTCTTT. Translating it yields CASSIRGLNTEAFF.

By sample share, this clonotype is medium-sized. The chain combines TRBV30 with TRBJ1-2; D is perhaps TRBD1 (5 bases). This CDR3 is built from 13 residues. Germline V lookup: CDR1 GTSNPN, CDR2 SVGIG (reference sequence). Trimming stripped 1 base from V and 3 bases from J, with 9 bases between. CDR3 DNA sequence: TGTGCCTGGAGTGGACGGGGGGACTATGGCTACACCTTC. Protein product: CAWSGRGDYGYTF.

This clonotype turned up a few times. This chain connects TRBV2 to TRBJ1-1, with TRBD1 as a possible D gene (5 bases). CDR1 and CDR2 from the germline V gene are SNHLY and FYNNEI. V gave up 8 bases and J gave up 0 bases, with 10 bases separating them. The CDR3 is made up of 13 amino acids. Here the CDR3 DNA reads TGTGCCAGCCCGGGACCGCTGAACACTGAAGCTTTCTTT. Translating it yields CASPGPLNTEAFF. The full variable domain, completed using reference TRBV2 and TRBJ1-1, is EPEVTQTPSHQVTQMGQEVILRCVPISNHLYFYWYRQILGQKVEFLVSFYNNEISEKSEIFDDQFSVERPDGSNFTLKIRSTKLEDSAMYFCASPGPLNTEAFFGQGTRLTVV.

This clonotype was detected only a few times. The rearrangement joins TRBV7-3 to TRBJ2-3; possible D gene TRBD2, 5 bases. Trimming stripped 5 bases from V and 0 bases from J, with 9 bases between. This CDR3 is built from 14 residues. In germline, CDR1 is SGHTA, CDR2 FQGTGA. The CDR3 is CASSPAVSTDTQYF. The CDR3 coding sequence is TGTGCCAGCAGCCCAGCGGTTAGCACAGATACGCAGTATTTT.

The chain is built from TRBV20-1 and TRBJ1-5; 7 nucleotides match TRBD1. The junction had 7 bases not matched to a gene; V was cut back by 5 bases and J by 3 bases. The CDR3 is made up of 14 amino acids. Germline CDR1 and CDR2: DFQATT and SNEGSKA (reference sequence). This CDR3 is CSASSTGFNQPQHF. Written as DNA, the CDR3 is TGCAGTGCTTCTTCGACAGGGTTCAATCAGCCCCAGCATTTT.

By proportion, this clonotype is medium-sized. The rearrangement joins TRBV5-6 to TRBJ1-6; no firm D call. The CDR3 is 14 residues long. Germline values: CDR1 SGHDT, CDR2 YYEEEE. Trimming removed 1 base at V and 10 bases at J, with 12 bases between. This CDR3 reads CASSLRGPESPLHF. The CDR3 nucleotides are TGTGCCAGCAGCTTGCGGGGTCCGGAATCACCCCTCCACTTT.

This clonotype was counted a single time. This rearrangement joins TRBV2 to TRBJ1-5, with TRBD1 matching 8 bases. The CDR3 covers 13 residues. Germline V CDR1 and CDR2: SNHLY, FYNNEI. J was trimmed by 5 bases and V by 6 bases; bases with no gene match: 3. The CDR3 region is CASSMDRDQPQHF. For the CDR3, the DNA is TGTGCCAGCAGCATGGACAGGGATCAGCCCCAGCATTTT.

By its share, this clonotype is medium-sized (0.01 to 0.1%). The chain is built from TRBV27 and TRBJ1-3; D is unclear. CDR1 is MNHEY, CDR2 SMNVEV, per germline (reference sequence). This CDR3 is built from 15 residues. V was cut by 6 bases and J by 4 bases, with 16 bases left in between. The CDR3 DNA follows: TGTGCCAGCAGGTCTACAGCTATTGGAGGAAACACCATATATTTT. Amino acids: CASRSTAIGGNTIYF.